This TCR beta chain was documented in a study of blood T cell repertoires in COVID-19. Across the study: Samples came from the United States, Italy and Spain, spanning acute and convalescent COVID-19. Nucleic acid was either cDNA or gDNA, and it came from T cells, B-cell-depleted T cells, or PBMCs.

As originally analysed: Estimation of nucleated cell counts relied on the amplification of reference gene primers. The repertoire was sequenced with immunoSEQ multiplex PCR; TCRdb's copy has only in-frame clones and lacks some. D and trimming come from the DNA, and the V and J calls and clone size come from that table. The data show 270,000 or so clones, around 88% seen once. The germline CDR1 and CDR2 sequences are SGHDN and FVKESK. The length of the CDR3 is 15 residues. The V end lost 5 bases, the J end lost 3 bases, and 16 bases lay between the germline ends. The chain employs TRBV14 and TRBJ1-2; no clear D gene. The TCR was taken from a man aged 35 to 55 with acute or convalescent COVID-19. Sequences were obtained from peripheral blood. The CDR3 DNA follows: TGTGCCAGCAGCAACCTCGGAGGAGGTGACTATGGCTACACCTTC. Its translation is CASSNLGGGDYGYTF.